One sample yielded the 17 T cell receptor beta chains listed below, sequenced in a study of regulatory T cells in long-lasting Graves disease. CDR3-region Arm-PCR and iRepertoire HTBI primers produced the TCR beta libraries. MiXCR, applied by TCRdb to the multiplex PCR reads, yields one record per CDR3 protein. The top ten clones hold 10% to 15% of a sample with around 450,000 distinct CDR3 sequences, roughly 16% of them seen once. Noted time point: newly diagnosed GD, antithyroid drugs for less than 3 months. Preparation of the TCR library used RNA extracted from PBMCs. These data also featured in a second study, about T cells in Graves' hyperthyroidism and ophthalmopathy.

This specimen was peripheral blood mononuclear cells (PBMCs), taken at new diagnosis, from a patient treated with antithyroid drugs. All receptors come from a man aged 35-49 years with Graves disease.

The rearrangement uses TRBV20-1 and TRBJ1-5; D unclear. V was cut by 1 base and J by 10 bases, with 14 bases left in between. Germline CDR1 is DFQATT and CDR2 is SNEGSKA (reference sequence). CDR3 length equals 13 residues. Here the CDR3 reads CSARVERWSPQHF. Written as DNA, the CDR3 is TGCAGTGCTAGAGTGGAGAGATGGAGCCCCCAGCATTTT.

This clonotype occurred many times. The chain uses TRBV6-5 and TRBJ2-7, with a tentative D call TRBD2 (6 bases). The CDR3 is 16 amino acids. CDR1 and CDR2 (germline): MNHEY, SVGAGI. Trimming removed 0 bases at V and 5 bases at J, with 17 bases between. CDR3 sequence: CASSYSGLGLAHEQYF. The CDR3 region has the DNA TGTGCCAGCAGTTACTCTGGGCTGGGACTCGCTCACGAGCAGTACTTC.

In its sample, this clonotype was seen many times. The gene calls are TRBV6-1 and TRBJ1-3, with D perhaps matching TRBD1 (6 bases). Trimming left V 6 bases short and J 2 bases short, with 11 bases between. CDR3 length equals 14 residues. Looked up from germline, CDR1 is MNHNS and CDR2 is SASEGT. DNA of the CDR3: TGTGCCAGCAGGTCCACAGGGACTGGAAACACCATATATTTT. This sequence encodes CASRSTGTGNTIYF.

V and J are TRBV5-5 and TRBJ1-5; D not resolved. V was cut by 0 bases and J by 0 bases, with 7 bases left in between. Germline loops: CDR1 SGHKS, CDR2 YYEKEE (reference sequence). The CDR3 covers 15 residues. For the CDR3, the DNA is TGTGCCAGCAGCTTGGCGCAGTATAGCAATCAGCCCCAGCATTTT. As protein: CASSLAQYSNQPQHF.

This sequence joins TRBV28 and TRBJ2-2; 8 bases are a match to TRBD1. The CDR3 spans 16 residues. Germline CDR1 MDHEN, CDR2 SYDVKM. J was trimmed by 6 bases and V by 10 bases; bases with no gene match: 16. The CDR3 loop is CATQIPDRVLSGELFF. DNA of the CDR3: TGTGCCACTCAAATACCGGACAGGGTCTTGTCCGGGGAGCTGTTTTTT.

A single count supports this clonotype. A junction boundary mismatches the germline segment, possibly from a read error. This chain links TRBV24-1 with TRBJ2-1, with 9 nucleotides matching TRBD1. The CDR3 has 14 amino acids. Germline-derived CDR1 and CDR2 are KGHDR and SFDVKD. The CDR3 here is CVTSDPGQGNERFF. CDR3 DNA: TGTGTCACCAGTGACCCCGGACAGGGGAATGAGCGGTTCTTC.

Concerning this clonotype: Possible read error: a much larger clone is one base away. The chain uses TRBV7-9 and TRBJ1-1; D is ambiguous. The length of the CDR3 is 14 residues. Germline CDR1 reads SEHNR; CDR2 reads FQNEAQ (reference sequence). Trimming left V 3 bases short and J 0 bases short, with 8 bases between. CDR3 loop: CASSLVEMNTEAFF. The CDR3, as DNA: TGTGCCAGCAGCTTGGTTGAGATGAACACTGAAGCTTTCTTT.

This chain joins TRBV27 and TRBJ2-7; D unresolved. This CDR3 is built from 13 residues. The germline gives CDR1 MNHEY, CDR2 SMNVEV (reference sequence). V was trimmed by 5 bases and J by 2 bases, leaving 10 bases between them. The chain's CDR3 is CASSLHAAYEQYF. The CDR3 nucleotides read TGTGCCAGCAGTCTACACGCGGCCTACGAGCAGTACTTC.

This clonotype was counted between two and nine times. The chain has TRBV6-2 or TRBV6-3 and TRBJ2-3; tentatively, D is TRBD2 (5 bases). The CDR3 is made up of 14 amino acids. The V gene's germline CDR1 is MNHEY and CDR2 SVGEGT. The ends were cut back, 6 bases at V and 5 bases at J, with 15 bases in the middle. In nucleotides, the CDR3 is TGTGCCAGCAGGCCACTAGTAGTCGGAGATACGCAGTATTTT. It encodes CASRPLVVGDTQYF.

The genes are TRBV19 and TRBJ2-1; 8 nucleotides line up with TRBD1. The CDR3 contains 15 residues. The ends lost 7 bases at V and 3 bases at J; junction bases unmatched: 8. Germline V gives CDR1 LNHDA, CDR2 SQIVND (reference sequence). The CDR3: CASKFPDRGYNEQFF. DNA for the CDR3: TGTGCCAGTAAATTCCCCGACAGGGGCTACAATGAGCAGTTCTTC.

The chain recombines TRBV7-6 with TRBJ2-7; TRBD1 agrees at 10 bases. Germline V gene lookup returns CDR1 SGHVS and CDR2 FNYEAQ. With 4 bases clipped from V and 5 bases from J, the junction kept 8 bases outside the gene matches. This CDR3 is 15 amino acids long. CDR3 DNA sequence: TGTGCCAGCAGCTCCCGGGACAGGGGAGGCCACGAGCAGTACTTC. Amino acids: CASSSRDRGGHEQYF.

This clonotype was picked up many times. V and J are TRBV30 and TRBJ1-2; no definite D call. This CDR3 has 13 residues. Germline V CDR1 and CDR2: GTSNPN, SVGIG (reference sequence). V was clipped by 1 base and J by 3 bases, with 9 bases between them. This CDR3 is CAWSALDHYGYTF. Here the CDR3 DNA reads TGTGCCTGGAGTGCCTTAGACCACTATGGCTACACCTTC.

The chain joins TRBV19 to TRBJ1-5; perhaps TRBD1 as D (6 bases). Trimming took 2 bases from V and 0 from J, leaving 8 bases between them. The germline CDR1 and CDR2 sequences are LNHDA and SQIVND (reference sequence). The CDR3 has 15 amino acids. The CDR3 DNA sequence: TGTGCCAGTAGTATAATACAGGGTAGCAATCAGCCCCAGCATTTT. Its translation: CASSIIQGSNQPQHF.

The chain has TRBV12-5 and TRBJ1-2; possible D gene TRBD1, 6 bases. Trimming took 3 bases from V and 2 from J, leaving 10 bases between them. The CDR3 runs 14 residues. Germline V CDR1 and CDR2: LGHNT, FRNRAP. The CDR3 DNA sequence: TGTGCTAGTGGTTTAGGGGGGCCCAACTATGGCTACACCTTC. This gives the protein CASGLGGPNYGYTF.

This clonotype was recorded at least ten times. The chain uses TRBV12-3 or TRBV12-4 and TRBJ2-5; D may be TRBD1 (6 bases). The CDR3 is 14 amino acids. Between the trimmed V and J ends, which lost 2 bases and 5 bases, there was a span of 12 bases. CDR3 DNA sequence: TGTGCCAGCAGTTTATCTGGGGGCAAGGAGACCCAGTACTTC. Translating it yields CASSLSGGKETQYF.

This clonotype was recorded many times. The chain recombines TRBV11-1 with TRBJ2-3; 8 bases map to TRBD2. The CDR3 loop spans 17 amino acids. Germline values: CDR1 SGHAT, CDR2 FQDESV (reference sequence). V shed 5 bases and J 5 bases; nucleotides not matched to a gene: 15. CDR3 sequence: CASSNPDSGRKRDTQYF. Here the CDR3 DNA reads TGTGCCAGCAGCAACCCGGACAGCGGGAGAAAAAGAGATACGCAGTATTTT.

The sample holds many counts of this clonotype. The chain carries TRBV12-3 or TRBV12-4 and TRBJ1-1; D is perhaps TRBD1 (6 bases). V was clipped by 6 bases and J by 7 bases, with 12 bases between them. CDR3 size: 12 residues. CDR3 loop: CASSLGGLEAFF. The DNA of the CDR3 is TGTGCCAGCAGCCTAGGGGGGCTTGAAGCTTTCTTT.